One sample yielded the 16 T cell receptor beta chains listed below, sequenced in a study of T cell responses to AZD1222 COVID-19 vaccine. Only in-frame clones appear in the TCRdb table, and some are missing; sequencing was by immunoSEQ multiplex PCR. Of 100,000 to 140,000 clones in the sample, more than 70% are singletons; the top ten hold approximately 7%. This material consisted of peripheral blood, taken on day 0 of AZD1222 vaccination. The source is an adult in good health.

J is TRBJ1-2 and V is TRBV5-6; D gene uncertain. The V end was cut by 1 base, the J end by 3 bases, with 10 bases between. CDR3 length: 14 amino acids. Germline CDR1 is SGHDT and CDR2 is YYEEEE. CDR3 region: CASSLPAQHYGYTF. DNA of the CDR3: TGTGCCAGCAGCTTGCCCGCTCAGCACTATGGCTACACCTTC.

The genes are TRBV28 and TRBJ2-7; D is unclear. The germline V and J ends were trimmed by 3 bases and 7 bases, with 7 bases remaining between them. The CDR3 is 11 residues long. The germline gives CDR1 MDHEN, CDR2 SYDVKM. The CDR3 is CASSFSWEQYF. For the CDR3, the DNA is TGTGCCAGCAGTTTCTCTTGGGAGCAGTACTTC.

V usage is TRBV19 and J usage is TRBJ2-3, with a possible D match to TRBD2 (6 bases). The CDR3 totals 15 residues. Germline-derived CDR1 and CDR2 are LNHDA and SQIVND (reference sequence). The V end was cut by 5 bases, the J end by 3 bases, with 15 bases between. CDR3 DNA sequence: TGTGCCAGTAGTCCCGGGACTCTGCTAACAGATACGCAGTATTTT. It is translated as CASSPGTLLTDTQYF.

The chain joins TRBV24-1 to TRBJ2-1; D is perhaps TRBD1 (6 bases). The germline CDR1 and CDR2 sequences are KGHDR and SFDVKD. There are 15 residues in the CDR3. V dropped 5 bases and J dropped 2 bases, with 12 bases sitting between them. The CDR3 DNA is TGTGCCACCAGTGGAAGGGGGAGAACCTACAATGAGCAGTTCTTC. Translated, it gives CATSGRGRTYNEQFF.

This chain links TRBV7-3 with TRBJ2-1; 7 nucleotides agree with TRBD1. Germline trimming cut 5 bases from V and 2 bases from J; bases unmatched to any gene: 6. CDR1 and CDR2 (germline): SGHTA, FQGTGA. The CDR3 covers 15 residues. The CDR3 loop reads CASSRRQGTYNEQFF. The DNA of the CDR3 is TGTGCCAGCAGCCGACGACAGGGTACCTACAATGAGCAGTTCTTC.

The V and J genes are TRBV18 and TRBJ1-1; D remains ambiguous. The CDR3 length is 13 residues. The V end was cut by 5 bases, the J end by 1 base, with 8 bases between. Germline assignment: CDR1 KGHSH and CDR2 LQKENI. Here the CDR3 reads CASSGFKNTEAFF. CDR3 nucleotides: TGTGCCAGCTCAGGGTTTAAGAACACTGAAGCTTTCTTT.

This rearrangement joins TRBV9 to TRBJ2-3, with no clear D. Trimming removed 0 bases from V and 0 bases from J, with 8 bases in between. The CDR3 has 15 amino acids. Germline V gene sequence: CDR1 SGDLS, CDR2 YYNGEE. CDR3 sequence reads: CASSVGAVSTDTQYF. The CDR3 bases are TGTGCCAGCAGCGTAGGGGCGGTAAGCACAGATACGCAGTATTTT.

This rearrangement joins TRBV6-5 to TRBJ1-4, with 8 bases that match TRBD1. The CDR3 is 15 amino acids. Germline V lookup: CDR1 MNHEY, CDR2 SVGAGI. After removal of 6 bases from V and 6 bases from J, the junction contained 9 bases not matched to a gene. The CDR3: CASRTMDREHEKLFF. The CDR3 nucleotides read TGTGCCAGCAGGACTATGGACAGGGAACATGAAAAACTGTTTTTT.

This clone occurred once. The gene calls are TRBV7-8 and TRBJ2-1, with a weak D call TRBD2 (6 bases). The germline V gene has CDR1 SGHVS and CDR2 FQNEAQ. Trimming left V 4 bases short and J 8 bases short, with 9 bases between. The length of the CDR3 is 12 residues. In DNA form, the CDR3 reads TGTGCCAGCAGCTCAACGGGGGATGAGCAGTTCTTC. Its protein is CASSSTGDEQFF.

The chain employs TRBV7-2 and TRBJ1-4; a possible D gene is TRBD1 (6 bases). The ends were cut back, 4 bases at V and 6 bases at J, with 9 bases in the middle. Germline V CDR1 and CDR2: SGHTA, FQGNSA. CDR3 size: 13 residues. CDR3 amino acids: CASSYRTDEKLFF. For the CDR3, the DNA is TGTGCCAGCAGCTATCGGACAGATGAAAAACTGTTTTTT.

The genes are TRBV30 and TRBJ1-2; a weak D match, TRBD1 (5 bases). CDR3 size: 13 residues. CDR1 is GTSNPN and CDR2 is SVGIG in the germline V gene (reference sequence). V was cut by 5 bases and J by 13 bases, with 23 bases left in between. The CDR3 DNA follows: TGTGCCTGGCGTGGCGGGACGGCCGGTCTGAGCACCTTC. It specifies CAWRGGTAGLSTF.

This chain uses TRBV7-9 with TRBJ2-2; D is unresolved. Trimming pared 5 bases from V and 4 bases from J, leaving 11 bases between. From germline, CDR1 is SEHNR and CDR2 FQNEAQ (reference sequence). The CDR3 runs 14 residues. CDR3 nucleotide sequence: TGTGCCAGCAGCCTTACCCAGAGCACCGGGGAGCTGTTTTTT. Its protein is CASSLTQSTGELFF.

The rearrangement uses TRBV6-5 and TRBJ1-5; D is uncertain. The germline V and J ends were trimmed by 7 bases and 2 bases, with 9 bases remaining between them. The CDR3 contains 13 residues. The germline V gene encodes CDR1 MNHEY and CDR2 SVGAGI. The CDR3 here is CASTWEGNQPQHF. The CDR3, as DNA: TGTGCCAGCACTTGGGAGGGCAATCAGCCCCAGCATTTT.

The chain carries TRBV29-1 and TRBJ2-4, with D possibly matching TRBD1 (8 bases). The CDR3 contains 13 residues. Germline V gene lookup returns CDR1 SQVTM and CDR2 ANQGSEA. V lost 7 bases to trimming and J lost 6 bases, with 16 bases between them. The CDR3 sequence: CSAKTGEGNIQYF. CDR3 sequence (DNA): TGCAGCGCAAAGACAGGGGAGGGAAACATTCAGTACTTC.

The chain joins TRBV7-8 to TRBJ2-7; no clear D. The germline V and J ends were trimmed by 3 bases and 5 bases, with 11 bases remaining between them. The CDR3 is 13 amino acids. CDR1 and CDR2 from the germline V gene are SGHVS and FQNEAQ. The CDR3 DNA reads TGTGCCAGCAGCTTTTTGGGTTACGACGAGCAGTACTTC. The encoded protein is CASSFLGYDEQYF.

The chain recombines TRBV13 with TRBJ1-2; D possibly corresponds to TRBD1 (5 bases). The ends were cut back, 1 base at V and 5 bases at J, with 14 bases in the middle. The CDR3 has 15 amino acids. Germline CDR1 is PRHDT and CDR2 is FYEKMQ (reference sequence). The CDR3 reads CASSLVLDILYGYTF. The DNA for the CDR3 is TGTGCCAGCAGCTTAGTTCTGGACATTCTATATGGCTACACCTTC.